This T cell receptor (beta chain) is from a study of lymphopenia after photon versus proton radiotherapy. Whole-study findings and limits: Survival link was tested only in deceased patients; proton benefit remains a possibility.

Repertoires were generated with immunoSEQ multiplex PCR, while TCRdb's copy carries only in-frame clones and drops some. This sample has about 35,000 clones, with approximately 90% found just once. On this clone: No antigen is known for it.

The input for sequencing was peripheral blood, taken from a patient treated with photon-based radiotherapy. This TCR was recovered from a man between 60 and 70 years old with cholangiocarcinoma.

The CDR3 is CASSPRETAYEQYF. The DNA for the CDR3 is TGTGCCAGCAGCCCCCGGGAAACGGCCTACGAGCAGTACTTC. This chain uses TRBV11-3 with TRBJ2-7; maybe TRBD2 (5 bases). The CDR3 covers 14 residues. CDR1 SGHNT and CDR2 YENEEA come from the germline V gene. V lost 5 bases and J lost 2, with 13 bases in between. Based on the CDR3 plus reference TRBV11-3 and TRBJ2-7, the full variable domain is EAGVVQSPRYKIIEKKQPVAFWCNPISGHNTLYWYLQNLGQGPELLIRYENEEAVDDSQLPKDRFSAERLKGVDSTLKIQPAELGDSAVYLCASSPRETAYEQYFGPGTRLTVT.